These 17 T cell receptor beta chains originate from one sample sequenced in a study of CD8 T cells in ankylosing spondylitis. TCRdb processed the 5' RACE reads anew with MiXCR; each CDR3 protein has one entry. Counted here are around 220,000 distinct CDR3 sequences, about 10% occurring once; the ten biggest clones make up about 20%. The material sequenced was blood, either unsorted or a sorted T cell fraction (not recorded which). These receptors all stem from a male donor with ankylosing spondylitis or in good health (not recorded which).

The sample holds many counts of this clonotype. The genes are TRBV20-1 and TRBJ1-1; a weak D match, TRBD1 (5 bases). The CDR3 runs to 13 residues. V was cut by 5 bases and J by 5 bases, with 15 bases left in between. Per the germline V gene, CDR1 is DFQATT and CDR2 is SNEGSKA (reference sequence). CDR3 DNA: TGCAGTGCTCCGCTGGGGGTGGGGACTGAAGCTTTCTTT. It yields the protein CSAPLGVGTEAFF.

This clonotype was found many times. The rearrangement uses TRBV5-1 and TRBJ2-7; 7 nucleotides line up with TRBD1. The CDR3 spans 12 residues. V lost 0 bases, J lost 7 bases, and 1 base stayed unmatched. Germline V gene sequence: CDR1 SGHRS, CDR2 YFSETQ. CDR3: CASSLEDREQYF. CDR3 DNA sequence: TGCGCCAGCAGCTTGGAGGACAGGGAGCAGTACTTC.

This chain uses TRBV7-3 with TRBJ1-1, with D tentatively TRBD1 (5 bases). The V and J ends lost 3 bases and 12 bases respectively, with 11 bases between them. The CDR3 is 11 amino acids. Germline values: CDR1 SGHTA, CDR2 FQGTGA. The DNA of the CDR3 is TGTGCCAGCAGCTTGAGCCCGGGGCCTTTCTTT. Its translation is CASSLSPGPFF. The variable domain in full, with the rest retrieved from reference TRBV7-3 and TRBJ1-1, is GAGVSQTPSNKVTEKGKYVELRCDPISGHTALYWYRQSLGQGPEFLIYFQGTGAADDSGLPNDRFFAVRPEGSVSTLKIQRTERGDSAVYLCASSLSPGPFFGQGTRLTVV.

Turning to this clonotype: A much larger clone differs by one base, so this may be a read error. Because the CDR3 is missing its conserved closing phenylalanine or tryptophan, this is likely a read error. The rearrangement uses TRBV10-3 and TRBJ2-3; 8 nucleotides agree with TRBD2. This CDR3 is 14 amino acids long. Trimming cost V 10 bases and J 0 bases; bases outside gene matches: 6. Germline V gives CDR1 ENHRY, CDR2 SYGVKD. This CDR3 reads CASQLAASTDTQYC. DNA of the CDR3: TGTGCCAGCCAACTAGCGGCTAGCACAGATACGCAGTATTGT.

This clonotype showed up many times. V and J are TRBV13 and TRBJ2-3; no reliable D call. The ends were cut back, 6 bases at V and 5 bases at J, with 18 bases in the middle. This CDR3 comprises 15 residues. The V gene's germline CDR1 is PRHDT and CDR2 FYEKMQ (reference sequence). CDR3 protein: CASSQTMRTGDTQYF. Written as DNA, the CDR3 is TGTGCCAGCAGTCAAACTATGAGGACGGGAGATACGCAGTATTTT.

With regard to this clonotype: An end of the junction does not agree with germline; a read error may underlie this. The CDR3 coding sequence is TGTGCCAGCAGTGAACAGGGGGCTGAGTATGGCGACACCTTC. Translated: CASSEQGAEYGDTF. This chain connects TRBV12-3 or TRBV12-4 to TRBJ1-2; 9 nucleotides agree with TRBD1. The CDR3 runs to 14 residues.

A note on this clonotype: A read error is likely, as this CDR3 ends without the conserved phenylalanine or tryptophan. The V gene is TRBV11-2, the J gene TRBJ2-5, with D unresolved. The CDR3 contains 11 residues. Looked up from germline, CDR1 is SGHAT and CDR2 is FQNNGV. V lost 3 bases to trimming and J lost 2 bases, with 1 base between them. CDR3 DNA sequence: TGTGCCAGCAGCTTTCAAGAGACCCAGTACTCC. It specifies CASSFQETQYS.

Ten or more counts support this clonotype. This chain links TRBV7-8 with TRBJ2-7; D might be TRBD2 (5 bases). Germline loops: CDR1 SGHVS, CDR2 FQNEAQ. The CDR3 totals 14 residues. V lost 2 bases and J 4 bases, leaving 12 bases between the germline ends. The CDR3 DNA sequence: TGTGCCAGCAGCTTAAATTCCAGAGGGTACGAGCAGTACTTC. This sequence encodes CASSLNSRGYEQYF.

The sample holds many counts of this clonotype. The CDR3 DNA is TGTGCCAGCATCGAGGGCAGGGGGATAGGCTACACCTTC. Its protein product is CASIEGRGIGYTF. The V gene is TRBV6-1, the J gene TRBJ1-2; 7 bases map to TRBD1. The germline gives CDR1 MNHNS, CDR2 SASEGT. The junction had 10 bases not matched to a gene; V was cut back by 7 bases and J by 8 bases. The CDR3 runs 13 residues.

This clonotype appeared many times. The gene calls are TRBV11-1 and TRBJ2-7; 11 bases are a match to TRBD2. Germline values: CDR1 SGHAT, CDR2 FQDESV (reference sequence). The CDR3 totals 18 residues. V shed 0 bases and J 2 bases; nucleotides not matched to a gene: 9. The DNA for the CDR3 is TGTGCCAGCAGCTTAGCGCGTGACCTAGCGGGGGGTACCTACGAGCAGTACTTC. This gives the protein CASSLARDLAGGTYEQYF.

The V gene is TRBV3-1, the J gene TRBJ1-1; the D is unclear. The CDR3 sequence is 14 residues long. The germline CDR1 and CDR2 sequences are LGHDT and YNNKEL (reference sequence). V was shortened by 3 bases and J by 5 bases, with 13 bases between the two germline ends. CDR3 coding DNA: TGTGCCAGCAGCCAGGTGGCACGGGAGACTGAAGCTTTCTTT. Amino acids: CASSQVARETEAFF.

This clonotype was recorded at least ten times. This sequence joins TRBV11-2 and TRBJ2-1; the D is unclear. CDR3 length equals 13 residues. Trimming took off 4 bases at V and 6 bases at J, with 10 bases between the two ends. CDR1 and CDR2 from the germline V gene are SGHAT and FQNNGV. This CDR3 is CASSSEVLNEQFF. Here the CDR3 DNA reads TGTGCCAGCAGCTCCGAGGTTCTCAATGAGCAGTTCTTC.

This clonotype has a count of ten or more. The CDR3 loop reads CASRMGQNTEAFF. DNA for the CDR3: TGTGCCAGCAGGATGGGGCAGAACACTGAAGCTTTCTTT. The chain is built from TRBV12-3 or TRBV12-4 and TRBJ1-1; D is possibly TRBD1 (5 bases). The CDR3 sequence is 13 residues long. Trimming shortened V by 6 bases and J by 1 base, and 9 bases separated the two germline ends.

The chain recombines TRBV7-9 with TRBJ1-2, with 12 bases matching TRBD1. The CDR3 totals 14 residues. Germline V gene data show CDR1 as SEHNR and CDR2 as FQNEAQ (reference sequence). V lost 5 bases to trimming and J lost 8 bases; unmatched junction nucleotides: 6. The CDR3 nucleotides read TGTGCCAGCAGCACCTCCGGGACAGGGGGCGGCTACACCTTC. It is translated as CASSTSGTGGGYTF.

This clonotype was detected a few times. J is TRBJ1-5 and V is TRBV5-1; no definite D call. V dropped 3 bases and J dropped 0 bases, with 10 bases sitting between them. This CDR3 region has 15 residues. In germline, CDR1 is SGHRS, CDR2 YFSETQ. The CDR3, as DNA: TGCGCCAGCAGCTCCGAGGAGTCTAGCAATCAGCCCCAGCATTTT. It encodes CASSSEESSNQPQHF. The complete variable domain, with remaining parts taken from reference TRBV5-1 and TRBJ1-5, reads KAGVTQTPRYLIKTRGQQVTLSCSPISGHRSVSWYQQTPGQGLQFLFEYFSETQRNKGNFPGRFSGRQFSNSRSEMNVSTLELGDSALYLCASSSEESSNQPQHFGDGTRLSIL.

V usage is TRBV5-6 and J usage is TRBJ1-4; D is ambiguous. Between the trimmed V and J ends, which lost 4 bases and 0 bases, there was a span of 16 bases. This CDR3 is 17 amino acids long. Germline V gene data show CDR1 as SGHDT and CDR2 as YYEEEE. Here the CDR3 reads CASSGLSISATNEKLFF. CDR3 bases: TGTGCCAGCAGCGGGTTGAGTATATCTGCAACTAATGAAAAACTGTTTTTT.

The table lists this clonotype with a few counts. The J gene is TRBJ2-2, the V gene TRBV18, with D maybe TRBD1 (6 bases). Germline lookup yields CDR1 KGHSH and CDR2 LQKENI. The CDR3 length is 17 residues. The V end lost 5 bases, the J end lost 1 base, and 17 bases lay between the germline ends. The CDR3 nucleotides read TGTGCCAGCTCAACGCAAACAGGGACCCAGAACACCGGGGAGCTGTTTTTT. Encoded protein: CASSTQTGTQNTGELFF. Drawing the rest from reference TRBV18 and TRBJ2-2, the complete variable domain is NAGVMQNPRHLVRRRGQEARLRCSPMKGHSHVYWYRQLPEEGLKFMVYLQKENIIDESGMPKERFSAEFPKEGPSILRIQQVVRGDSAAYFCASSTQTGTQNTGELFFGEGSRLTVL.